These T cell receptor beta chains were read from a single sample in a study of blood T cell repertoires in COVID-19. TCRdb's table, derived via immunoSEQ multiplex PCR, lists solely in-frame clones and lacks some. The data hold more than 95,000 clones, with approximately 81% observed a single time. The sequenced sample consisted of peripheral blood. These receptors all stem from a woman in her fifties or sixties with acute or convalescent COVID-19. Each CDR3 is given with its conserved first and last residue. The D gene is left open where the match is weak. The size field is filled for only some rows; it gives once, few, many or a size class.

D gene: -; V gene: TRBV7-2; J gene: TRBJ2-1; clone size: -; CDR3 protein: CASSLARTTYNEQFF; CDR3 DNA: TGTGCCAGCAGCTTAGCAAGGACTACTTACAATGAGCAGTTCTTC
D gene: -; V gene: TRBV21-1; J gene: TRBJ1-1; clone size: -; CDR3 protein: CASSKDSGTGGGTEAFF; CDR3 DNA: TGTGCCAGCAGCAAAGACTCCGGGACAGGGGGCGGGACTGAAGCTTTCTTT
D gene: TRBD2; V gene: TRBV2; J gene: TRBJ2-1; clone size: -; CDR3 protein: CASSSGLAGGPGEQFF; CDR3 DNA: TGTGCCAGCAGCTCCGGACTAGCGGGAGGGCCAGGTGAGCAGTTCTTC
D gene: TRBD1; V gene: TRBV24-1; J gene: TRBJ1-5; clone size: -; CDR3 protein: CATSDSRRDRDNQPQHF; CDR3 DNA: TGTGCCACCAGTGATTCCCGCCGGGACAGGGATAATCAGCCCCAGCATTTT
D gene: -; V gene: TRBV19; J gene: TRBJ2-1; clone size: once; CDR3 protein: CATMRQGNEQFF; CDR3 DNA: TGTGCCACCATGAGGCAGGGCAATGAGCAGTTCTTC
D gene: -; V gene: TRBV27; J gene: TRBJ1-2; clone size: -; CDR3 protein: CASSLLQAGEGYTF; CDR3 DNA: TGTGCCAGCAGTTTATTGCAGGCCGGGGAGGGCTACACCTTC
D gene: -; V gene: TRBV12-5; J gene: TRBJ1-2; clone size: -; CDR3 protein: CASGLSEVPNYGYTF; CDR3 DNA: TGTGCTAGTGGTTTATCAGAAGTACCTAACTATGGCTACACCTTC
D gene: -; V gene: TRBV5-4; J gene: TRBJ1-1; clone size: -; CDR3 protein: CATQPRGSGEAFF; CDR3 DNA: TGTGCCACCCAGCCTCGAGGGTCAGGAGAAGCTTTCTTT
D gene: -; V gene: TRBV27; J gene: TRBJ2-5; clone size: -; CDR3 protein: CASSLGGTQYF; CDR3 DNA: TGTGCCAGCAGTTTAGGAGGGACCCAGTACTTC
D gene: TRBD1; V gene: TRBV27; J gene: TRBJ2-7; clone size: -; CDR3 protein: CASTSGTGMTEQYF; CDR3 DNA: TGTGCCAGCACATCCGGGACAGGGATGACCGAGCAGTACTTC
D gene: -; V gene: TRBV3-1/TRBV3-2; J gene: TRBJ1-2; clone size: -; CDR3 protein: CASSQVGQDYGYTF; CDR3 DNA: TGTGCCAGCAGCCAAGTTGGGCAGGACTATGGCTACACCTTC
D gene: -; V gene: TRBV7-6; J gene: TRBJ1-3; clone size: -; CDR3 protein: CASSLGQEYTIYF; CDR3 DNA: TGTGCCAGCAGCTTAGGACAGGAGTACACCATATATTTT
D gene: -; V gene: TRBV6-5; J gene: TRBJ2-1; clone size: -; CDR3 protein: CASSYSRADEQFF; CDR3 DNA: TGTGCCAGCAGTTACTCGAGGGCCGATGAGCAGTTCTTC
D gene: -; V gene: TRBV5-1; J gene: TRBJ2-7; clone size: few; CDR3 protein: CASSADGQIYEQYF; CDR3 DNA: TGCGCCAGCAGCGCGGACGGACAGATCTACGAGCAGTACTTC
D gene: -; V gene: TRBV28; J gene: TRBJ1-5; clone size: -; CDR3 protein: CASSGQQGDYQPQHF; CDR3 DNA: TGTGCCAGCAGTGGTCAACAGGGTGATTATCAGCCCCAGCATTTT
D gene: -; V gene: TRBV4-1; J gene: TRBJ1-5; clone size: -; CDR3 protein: CASSQGAGSNQPQHF; CDR3 DNA: TGCGCCAGCAGCCAAGGGGCGGGAAGCAATCAGCCCCAGCATTTT
D gene: TRBD2; V gene: TRBV5-1; J gene: TRBJ2-1; clone size: -; CDR3 protein: CASSPTLAGVKNEQFF; CDR3 DNA: TGCGCCAGCAGCCCCACTCTAGCGGGAGTTAAGAATGAGCAGTTCTTC
D gene: -; V gene: TRBV6-4; J gene: TRBJ1-1; clone size: -; CDR3 protein: CASSAGANTEAFF; CDR3 DNA: TGTGCCAGCAGTGCAGGGGCGAACACTGAAGCTTTCTTT
D gene: -; V gene: TRBV25-1; J gene: TRBJ1-5; clone size: -; CDR3 protein: CASSQSVGNQPQHF; CDR3 DNA: TGTGCCAGCAGCCAAAGCGTCGGCAATCAGCCCCAGCATTTT
D gene: -; V gene: TRBV13; J gene: TRBJ2-7; clone size: once; CDR3 protein: CASSLDSGTYEQYF; CDR3 DNA: TGTGCCAGCAGCTTAGATAGCGGAACCTACGAGCAGTACTTC
D gene: TRBD1; V gene: TRBV6-5; J gene: TRBJ1-4; clone size: -; CDR3 protein: CASSPWDRGKLFF; CDR3 DNA: TGTGCCAGCAGCCCCTGGGACAGGGGCAAACTGTTTTTT
D gene: TRBD2; V gene: TRBV10-3; J gene: TRBJ2-2; clone size: -; CDR3 protein: CAITATSGSSGELFF; CDR3 DNA: TGTGCCATCACCGCGACTAGCGGGTCTTCCGGGGAGCTGTTTTTT
D gene: TRBD1; V gene: TRBV19; J gene: TRBJ2-2; clone size: -; CDR3 protein: CASSPNYRDRGTGELFF; CDR3 DNA: TGTGCCAGTAGTCCCAACTATCGGGACAGGGGGACCGGGGAGCTGTTTTTT
D gene: -; V gene: TRBV13; J gene: TRBJ2-6; clone size: -; CDR3 protein: CASSLHRTSSGANVLTF; CDR3 DNA: TGTGCCAGCAGCTTACACAGAACCTCCTCTGGGGCCAACGTCCTGACTTTC
D gene: -; V gene: TRBV10-3; J gene: TRBJ1-1; clone size: -; CDR3 protein: CAIRQTANTEAFF; CDR3 DNA: TGTGCCATCAGACAAACAGCAAACACTGAAGCTTTCTTT
D gene: TRBD2; V gene: TRBV5-1; J gene: TRBJ2-5; clone size: -; CDR3 protein: CASSLASGGQKETQYF; CDR3 DNA: TGCGCCAGCAGCTTGGCTAGCGGGGGCCAGAAAGAGACCCAGTACTTC
D gene: -; V gene: TRBV29-1; J gene: TRBJ1-2; clone size: -; CDR3 protein: CSVPGSGGVGYTF; CDR3 DNA: TGCAGCGTTCCGGGAAGCGGGGGCGTTGGCTACACCTTC
D gene: -; V gene: TRBV28; J gene: TRBJ1-4; clone size: -; CDR3 protein: CASSSLQQGLREKLFF; CDR3 DNA: TGTGCCAGCAGTTCACTCCAACAGGGTTTAAGAGAAAAACTGTTTTTT
D gene: -; V gene: TRBV5-1; J gene: TRBJ1-5; clone size: -; CDR3 protein: CASSPMTGPPQPQHF; CDR3 DNA: TGCGCCAGCAGCCCTATGACAGGCCCCCCTCAGCCCCAGCATTTT
D gene: TRBD1; V gene: TRBV28; J gene: TRBJ2-2; clone size: -; CDR3 protein: CATLTTGKNTGELFF; CDR3 DNA: TGTGCCACCCTTACGACAGGGAAGAACACCGGGGAGCTGTTTTTT
D gene: -; V gene: TRBV4-1; J gene: TRBJ1-3; clone size: -; CDR3 protein: CASSQGGTTGNTIYF; CDR3 DNA: TGCGCCAGCAGCCAAGGCGGGACCACTGGAAACACCATATATTTT
D gene: TRBD1; V gene: TRBV5-1; J gene: TRBJ1-5; clone size: -; CDR3 protein: CASSFGTGGQPQHF; CDR3 DNA: TGCGCCAGCAGCTTCGGGACAGGGGGCCAGCCCCAGCATTTT
D gene: TRBD2; V gene: TRBV3-1/TRBV3-2; J gene: TRBJ2-7; clone size: -; CDR3 protein: CASSRQGTSGPYEQYF; CDR3 DNA: TGTGCCAGCAGCCGACAGGGGACTAGCGGACCCTACGAGCAGTACTTC
D gene: -; V gene: TRBV3-1/TRBV3-2; J gene: TRBJ2-3; clone size: -; CDR3 protein: CASSLRQASGNTQYF; CDR3 DNA: TGTGCCAGCAGCCTGCGACAGGCCTCCGGGAATACGCAGTATTTT
D gene: -; V gene: TRBV6-5; J gene: TRBJ2-3; clone size: -; CDR3 protein: CASSYQDTQYF; CDR3 DNA: TGTGCCAGCAGTTACCAGGATACGCAGTATTTT
D gene: TRBD1; V gene: TRBV11-2; J gene: TRBJ2-2; clone size: -; CDR3 protein: CASSPIRQGGNTGELFF; CDR3 DNA: TGTGCCAGCAGCCCTATAAGACAGGGGGGAAACACCGGGGAGCTGTTTTTT
D gene: -; V gene: TRBV7-9; J gene: TRBJ1-4; clone size: -; CDR3 protein: CASSFQGIRDNEKLFF; CDR3 DNA: TGTGCCAGCAGCTTTCAGGGGATAAGAGATAATGAAAAACTGTTTTTT
D gene: TRBD1; V gene: TRBV2; J gene: TRBJ2-1; clone size: once; CDR3 protein: CASRKTGGNFYNEQFF; CDR3 DNA: TGTGCCAGCAGAAAGACAGGGGGAAACTTCTACAATGAGCAGTTCTTC
D gene: TRBD1; V gene: TRBV5-1; J gene: TRBJ1-5; clone size: -; CDR3 protein: CASSYRQGGQPQHF; CDR3 DNA: TGCGCCAGCAGCTACCGACAGGGTGGGCAGCCCCAGCATTTT
D gene: TRBD2; V gene: TRBV27; J gene: TRBJ2-1; clone size: once; CDR3 protein: CASSGLAETNEQFF; CDR3 DNA: TGTGCCAGCAGCGGACTAGCGGAGACCAATGAGCAGTTCTTC
D gene: TRBD2; V gene: TRBV28; J gene: TRBJ2-7; clone size: -; CDR3 protein: CASIGLADSYEQYF; CDR3 DNA: TGTGCCAGCATCGGACTAGCGGACTCCTACGAGCAGTACTTC
D gene: -; V gene: TRBV5-5; J gene: TRBJ2-3; clone size: -; CDR3 protein: CASSLGPFVRTDTQYF; CDR3 DNA: TGTGCCAGCAGCTTGGGGCCTTTCGTGAGGACAGATACGCAGTATTTT
D gene: -; V gene: TRBV3-1/TRBV3-2; J gene: TRBJ2-3; clone size: -; CDR3 protein: CASRYRVDTQYF; CDR3 DNA: TGTGCCAGCAGATACAGGGTAGATACGCAGTATTTT
D gene: -; V gene: TRBV5-4; J gene: TRBJ1-2; clone size: few; CDR3 protein: CASSLEIMGYTF; CDR3 DNA: TGTGCCAGCAGCTTAGAGATAATGGGCTACACCTTC
D gene: -; V gene: TRBV6-5; J gene: TRBJ2-7; clone size: -; CDR3 protein: CATWATTYEQYF; CDR3 DNA: TGTGCCACCTGGGCGACGACCTACGAGCAGTACTTC
D gene: TRBD1; V gene: TRBV18; J gene: TRBJ2-2; clone size: -; CDR3 protein: CASSPLQGVTGELFF; CDR3 DNA: TGTGCCAGCTCACCCCTCCAGGGGGTGACCGGGGAGCTGTTTTTT